These 30 T cell receptor beta chains were all obtained from the same sample, sequenced in a study of Ad26.COV2.S vaccination and SARS-CoV-2 variants. Treatment: around 19 received Ad26.COV2.S at low or high dose, single or two shots; several received placebo; per-sample allocation not given. All samples were drawn on day 63, counting from the first vaccine or placebo injection. The method was immunoSEQ multiplex PCR; TCRdb's version includes in-frame clones alone and lacks a portion of them. The sample includes about 400,000 clones, approximately 86% of them seen just once. This sample comprised peripheral blood, obtained in a trial of Ad26.COV2.S vaccine versus placebo. All receptors come from a person aged 18-65 years who received the Ad26.COV2.S COVID-19 vaccine or a placebo.

This chain links TRBV2 with TRBJ1-1; D is unclear. Trimming took 9 bases from V and 4 from J, leaving 6 bases between them. Germline V gene lookup returns CDR1 SNHLY and CDR2 FYNNEI. CDR3 length: 10 amino acids. CDR3 nucleotides: TGTGCCAGTCTGCTCACTGAAGCTTTCTTT. It yields the protein CASLLTEAFF. The full variable domain, completed using reference TRBV2 and TRBJ1-1, is EPEVTQTPSHQVTQMGQEVILRCVPISNHLYFYWYRQILGQKVEFLVSFYNNEISEKSEIFDDQFSVERPDGSNFTLKIRSTKLEDSAMYFCASLLTEAFFGQGTRLTVV.

The V and J genes are TRBV29-1 and TRBJ1-2, with 9 bases matching TRBD1. This CDR3 has 14 amino acids. V trimming: 3 bases; J trimming: 2 bases; junction bases outside the gene matches: 4. Germline CDR1 is SQVTM and CDR2 is ANQGSEA. The CDR3 DNA reads TGCAGCGTTGATTCCGGGACAGGGAACTATGGCTACACCTTC. As protein: CSVDSGTGNYGYTF.

The chain joins TRBV5-6 to TRBJ2-5; D possibly corresponds to TRBD2 (6 bases). Germline CDR1 and CDR2: SGHDT and YYEEEE. V dropped 1 base and J dropped 5 bases, with 9 bases sitting between them. The CDR3 consists of 13 residues. The CDR3 DNA is TGTGCCAGCAGCTTGTATCGGGGGGAGACCCAGTACTTC. It translates to CASSLYRGETQYF.

This clone was recorded only once. This chain links TRBV9 with TRBJ2-1, with D perhaps being TRBD1 or TRBD2 (5 bases each). Germline loops: CDR1 SGDLS, CDR2 YYNGEE. V gave up 0 bases and J gave up 9 bases, with 13 bases separating them. The CDR3 extends over 14 amino acids. In DNA form, the CDR3 reads TGTGCCAGCAGCGTAGACATGGGGACGAGTGAGCAGTTCTTC. Its translation is CASSVDMGTSEQFF.

The chain combines TRBV6-5 with TRBJ1-2, with D tentatively TRBD1 (5 bases). The CDR3 sequence is 14 residues long. Germline loops: CDR1 MNHEY, CDR2 SVGAGI. The V end was cut by 7 bases, the J end by 5 bases, with 17 bases between. The CDR3 coding sequence is TGTGCCAGCAAAGGGTGGGACCAGATGTATGGCTACACCTTC. Its translation is CASKGWDQMYGYTF.

The rearrangement uses TRBV4-1 and TRBJ2-3; D is unclear. Trimming stripped 1 base from V and 3 bases from J, with 17 bases between. This CDR3 region has 17 residues. Germline V gives CDR1 MGHRA, CDR2 YSYEKL. The CDR3 DNA reads as TGCGCCAGCAGCCAAGGAACACTACTACCTTTAACAGATACGCAGTATTTT. Translation: CASSQGTLLPLTDTQYF.

This clone came up a few times. This sequence joins TRBV9 and TRBJ1-5, with a possible D match to TRBD1 (6 bases). This CDR3 is built from 15 residues. Germline CDR1 reads SGDLS; CDR2 reads YYNGEE. Deletions cut 0 bases from V and 4 bases from J, with 11 bases between. DNA for the CDR3: TGTGCCAGCAGCGTAGATGGGGGCGGGAATCAGCCCCAGCATTTT. This gives the protein CASSVDGGGNQPQHF.

Worth noting for this clone: The same CDR3 can be traced to other DNA sequences in this sample. The chain combines TRBV29-1 with TRBJ1-1, with D possibly matching TRBD1 (6 bases). The CDR3 length is 12 residues. With 4 bases removed from V and 3 bases from J, the gap between germline ends came to 9 bases. Per the germline V gene, CDR1 is SQVTM and CDR2 is ANQGSEA. The chain's CDR3 is CSVAGGYTEAFF. CDR3 nucleotides: TGCAGCGTTGCTGGGGGCTACACTGAAGCTTTCTTT.

CDR3 in amino acids: CASSSGTGQETQYF. The CDR3 bases are TGTGCCAGCAGTTCCGGGACAGGGCAAGAGACCCAGTACTTC. The chain recombines TRBV13 with TRBJ2-5; 9 bases align to TRBD1. Germline V gene lookup returns CDR1 PRHDT and CDR2 FYEKMQ (reference sequence). The junction had 4 bases not matched to a gene; V was cut back by 6 bases and J by 2 bases. The CDR3 loop spans 14 amino acids.

This chain connects TRBV10-3 to TRBJ2-7; D may be TRBD2 (7 bases). Germline CDR1 and CDR2: ENHRY and SYGVKD. The CDR3 runs to 15 residues. The V end was cut by 5 bases, the J end by 1 base, with 15 bases between. CDR3 bases: TGTGCCATCAGTCCTATAGGGGGGGTTTCCTACGAGCAGTACTTC. This translates into CAISPIGGVSYEQYF.

V and J are TRBV5-6 and TRBJ2-3; 12 positions agree with TRBD2. The V gene end was trimmed by 2 bases and the J gene end by 5 bases; junction bases not matched to a gene: 3. This CDR3 has 15 residues. Germline assignment: CDR1 SGHDT and CDR2 YYEEEE. CDR3 residues: CASSLGLAGKDTQYF. The CDR3 nucleotides read TGTGCCAGCAGCTTAGGACTAGCGGGGAAAGATACGCAGTATTTT.

The V call is TRBV7-9, the J call TRBJ2-2, with D perhaps matching TRBD2 (6 bases). Germline lookup yields CDR1 SEHNR and CDR2 FQNEAQ (reference sequence). The CDR3 contains 13 residues. Trimming shortened V by 5 bases and J by 6 bases, and 10 bases separated the two germline ends. The CDR3 sequence is CASSRPGAGELFF. The CDR3 DNA follows: TGTGCCAGCAGCCGTCCGGGGGCCGGGGAGCTGTTTTTT.

The V call is TRBV7-8, the J call TRBJ1-6, with a weak D call TRBD1 (5 bases). V shed 4 bases and J shed 0 bases, with 10 bases lying between them. Germline V gene sequence: CDR1 SGHVS, CDR2 FQNEAQ. The CDR3 contains 16 residues. CDR3 in DNA: TGTGCCAGCAGCTGGGGGTCGGGCTCCTATAATTCACCCCTCCACTTT. Amino acid sequence: CASSWGSGSYNSPLHF.

This clone was found once. The chain recombines TRBV6-2 or TRBV6-3 with TRBJ2-7; a possible D gene is TRBD2 (5 bases). Germline CDR1 and CDR2: MNHEY and SVGEGT. Trimming pared 2 bases from V and 2 bases from J, leaving 19 bases between. This CDR3 region has 17 residues. CDR3 residues: CASSYSPQTTSPYEQYF. For the CDR3, the DNA is TGTGCCAGCAGTTACAGCCCCCAGACTACCTCCCCCTACGAGCAGTACTTC.

This chain links TRBV15 with TRBJ1-2, with D perhaps matching TRBD1 (6 bases). The V end lost 3 bases, the J end lost 2 bases, and 13 bases lay between the germline ends. Germline CDR1 is LNHNV and CDR2 is YYDKDF (reference sequence). This CDR3 has 15 amino acids. CDR3 protein: CATSRARGGNYGYTF. Here the CDR3 DNA reads TGTGCCACCAGCAGGGCTAGGGGGGGCAACTATGGCTACACCTTC.

V gene TRBV29-1 combines with J gene TRBJ2-7; D may be TRBD1 (5 bases). The V and J ends lost 4 bases and 3 bases respectively, with 10 bases between them. The germline gives CDR1 SQVTM, CDR2 ANQGSEA. This CDR3 region has 12 residues. The CDR3 reads CSVGQPGYEQYF. As DNA, the CDR3 is TGCAGCGTTGGACAGCCCGGCTACGAGCAGTACTTC.

This chain joins TRBV19 and TRBJ1-3; no clear D gene. V lost 8 bases, J lost 3 bases, and 14 bases lay in between. The germline V gene has CDR1 LNHDA and CDR2 SQIVND (reference sequence). CDR3 size: 14 residues. In nucleotides, the CDR3 is TGTGCCAGTCGGCATGATTACGATGGAAACACCATATATTTT. As protein: CASRHDYDGNTIYF.

This chain links TRBV6-5 with TRBJ1-1; D is ambiguous. The CDR3 has 13 residues. V was clipped by 5 bases and J by 3 bases, with 10 bases between them. CDR1 MNHEY and CDR2 SVGAGI come from the germline V gene. The CDR3 protein is CASSTTGHTEAFF. DNA for the CDR3: TGTGCCAGCAGTACAACCGGCCACACTGAAGCTTTCTTT.

This clone has only one observation. The J gene is TRBJ2-7, the V gene TRBV4-1; possibly TRBD1 for D (5 bases). V was clipped by 0 bases and J by 0 bases, with 9 bases between them. This CDR3 has 15 amino acids. Looked up from germline, CDR1 is MGHRA and CDR2 is YSYEKL. For the CDR3, the DNA is TGCGCCAGCAGCCAAGAAGACAGCATCTCCTACGAGCAGTACTTC. Its protein is CASSQEDSISYEQYF.

The genes are TRBV5-3 and TRBJ1-6; D is unresolved. TRBV5-3 is filed as an ORF, its function uncertain. Trimming removed 2 bases at V and 2 bases at J, with 8 bases between. The length of the CDR3 is 15 residues. CDR3: CARSFWGTYNSPLHF. The DNA for the CDR3 is TGTGCCAGAAGCTTTTGGGGAACCTATAATTCACCCCTCCACTTT.

This clone was counted a few times. Here the CDR3 reads CASSFREGTEAFF. CDR3 DNA: TGTGCCAGCAGTTTCAGGGAAGGCACTGAAGCTTTCTTT. The chain joins TRBV27 to TRBJ1-1, with a tentative D call TRBD1 (5 bases). The germline V and J ends were trimmed by 3 bases and 4 bases, with 9 bases remaining between them. CDR1 MNHEY and CDR2 SMNVEV come from the germline V gene (reference sequence). The CDR3 length is 13 residues.

The chain joins TRBV6-1 to TRBJ2-3; 12 bases align to TRBD2. V lost 4 bases, J lost 2 bases, and 7 bases stayed unmatched. Germline V gene sequence: CDR1 MNHNS, CDR2 SASEGT. The CDR3 is 17 residues long. CDR3 DNA: TGTGCCAGCAGTGGGGATCTAGCGGGGGGGCCCACAGATACGCAGTATTTT. Amino acids: CASSGDLAGGPTDTQYF.

This sequence joins TRBV19 and TRBJ2-7; tentatively, D is TRBD2 (5 bases). Trimming took off 3 bases at V and 4 bases at J, with 10 bases between the two ends. This CDR3 has 13 amino acids. Germline V gene lookup returns CDR1 LNHDA and CDR2 SQIVND (reference sequence). The CDR3 is CASSISGKYEQYF. The CDR3 DNA is TGTGCCAGTAGTATCAGCGGAAAATACGAGCAGTACTTC.

The chain has TRBV6-2 or TRBV6-3 and TRBJ2-7; D remains ambiguous. The germline CDR1 and CDR2 sequences are MNHEY and SVGEGT. The CDR3 length is 12 residues. Deletions cut 6 bases from V and 0 bases from J, with 6 bases between. The chain's CDR3 is CASSEPSYEQYF. The CDR3 DNA reads as TGTGCCAGCAGCGAACCCTCCTACGAGCAGTACTTC.

In its sample, this clone was seen once. The genes are TRBV28 and TRBJ2-5, with D possibly matching TRBD2 (7 bases). The germline V and J ends were trimmed by 8 bases and 7 bases, with 14 bases remaining between them. Germline assignment: CDR1 MDHEN and CDR2 SYDVKM. The CDR3 loop spans 12 amino acids. The CDR3 DNA reads as TGTGCCAGCCAAGGGGGGGGGAGGACCCAGTACTTC. It yields the protein CASQGGGRTQYF.

V gene TRBV6-2 or TRBV6-3 combines with J gene TRBJ2-7; 11 positions match TRBD2. The CDR3 loop spans 20 amino acids. The germline CDR1 and CDR2 sequences are MNHEY and SVGEGT. The J segment lost 0 bases and the V segment lost 2 bases, leaving 15 bases of the junction unmatched. The CDR3 DNA reads as TGTGCCAGCAGTTACCCTTCCTCGGGACTAGCGGCGCCCTCCTCCTACGAGCAGTACTTC. Protein: CASSYPSSGLAAPSSYEQYF.

The chain is built from TRBV5-6 and TRBJ1-4; D is undetermined. The CDR3 consists of 14 residues. Trimming removed 3 bases at V and 5 bases at J, with 11 bases between. The germline V gene has CDR1 SGHDT and CDR2 YYEEEE. The CDR3 DNA is TGTGCCAGCAGCTGGTTCGGAGGGAATGAAAAACTGTTTTTT. As protein: CASSWFGGNEKLFF.

The J gene is TRBJ1-5, the V gene TRBV6-1; D is unclear. The CDR3 runs 14 residues. Trimming took off 0 bases at V and 2 bases at J, with 5 bases between the two ends. In germline, CDR1 is MNHNS, CDR2 SASEGT. The CDR3 is CASSEAWGNQPQHF. The CDR3 DNA reads TGTGCCAGCAGTGAAGCGTGGGGCAATCAGCCCCAGCATTTT.

The V and J genes are TRBV2 and TRBJ1-4; D not certain. CDR1 SNHLY and CDR2 FYNNEI come from the germline V gene. The CDR3 has 12 amino acids. The V end was cut by 5 bases, the J end by 8 bases, with 9 bases between. CDR3 sequence: CASSPMGEKLFF. The CDR3 DNA is TGTGCCAGCAGTCCCATGGGGGAAAAACTGTTTTTT. Based on the CDR3 plus reference TRBV2 and TRBJ1-4, the full variable domain is EPEVTQTPSHQVTQMGQEVILRCVPISNHLYFYWYRQILGQKVEFLVSFYNNEISEKSEIFDDQFSVERPDGSNFTLKIRSTKLEDSAMYFCASSPMGEKLFFGSGTQLSVL.

The V gene is TRBV7-8, the J gene TRBJ1-5; D might be TRBD1 (6 bases). Trimming cost V 5 bases and J 5 bases, with 13 bases left between them. CDR3 length equals 14 residues. The germline CDR1 and CDR2 sequences are SGHVS and FQNEAQ. This CDR3 reads CASSPWEGDQPQHF. CDR3 bases: TGTGCCAGCAGCCCCTGGGAGGGGGATCAGCCCCAGCATTTT.